This entry features one T cell receptor beta chain sequence. No cognate antigen has been identified for it. Base qualities were left out, and no much larger clone turns up one base away. This specimen belongs to a study of vaccination and CD4 T cells after COVID-19 (dated by TCRdb to the early 2020s). Regarding the research as a whole: Convalescent patients had a positive SARS-CoV-2 result on nasal swab PCR, and of these patients, under ten had mild disease and one had severe disease. In 10 COVID-19 convalescent patients and several infection-naive healthy vaccine recipients, researchers compared the spike-specific CD4+ TCR repertoire from before mRNA vaccination with the repertoire from after. For stimulating the cultures, overlapping spike peptide pools were used, derived from SARS-CoV-2 as well as from the common cold coronaviruses HCoV-NL63, HCoV-OC43 and HCoV-229E. Control cultures used a CEFX viral epitope pool as positive control, an HIV-1 Nef peptide pool as negative control, or no peptide. Each participant got two doses of either the Pfizer-BioNTech BNT162b2 vaccine (n=8) or the Moderna mRNA-1273 vaccine (n=2). Post-vaccine blood samples were obtained a median of around 74 days after the second vaccine dose, with a range of 14 to 241 days. Post-COVID blood samples from convalescent patients were collected a median of roughly 100 days after diagnosis, with a range of roughly 30 to 161 days. In the convalescent cohort there were six males and four females, among whom were two Hispanic individuals, seven Caucasians, two Asians and one multiracial person. Paper-wide results and their limitations: An increase in the median number of SARS-CoV-2-reactive clonotypes from some 20 after infection to 35 to 40 after vaccination was observed, but the change was not found to be significant. In convalescent patients, nearly all vaccine-specific clones (304 of 307) were found to be mono-reactive for SARS-CoV-2 spike rather than cross-reactive with common cold coronaviruses. In convalescent patients, a median roughly 85% of post-vaccine SARS-CoV-2-reactive clones were detected only after vaccination, and vaccine-specific priming was suggested by this finding. Relatively few convalescent patients were included in the study, and early timepoints after natural infection were not analyzed.

The library was prepared using PCR. DNA from cultured CD4+ T cells underwent TCR sequencing with the Oncomine TCR Beta short-read assay at the Johns Hopkins FTIC core. The QIAamp micro DNA kit was used to extract genomic DNA from the cultured CD4+ T cells. The Oncomine TCR Beta libraries from cultured CD4+ T cells were pooled using unique dual indexes and then sequenced on an Illumina iSeq 100. In the original analysis: Non-productive sequences were removed, and CDR3s that did not start with C, did not end with F or W, or were shorter than 7 amino acids were discarded. The MANAFEST web application was used to identify antigen-specific clonotypes by comparing peptide-stimulated wells against reference wells and other culture wells. For a clone to be called positive, the clone needed an FDR below 0.05, an odds ratio above 5, and a productive frequency above 0.1% in at least two of three replicate wells. Cross-reactive clonotypes were defined as significantly expanded in both SARS-CoV-2 spike wells and at least one common cold coronavirus spike condition. Using R version 3.6.1, CDR3 homology was evaluated through Levenshtein distances (stringdist) along with unrooted phylogenetic trees (ape). TCRdb trimmed public reads at Q25 via fastp, called clones via MiXCR and kept in-frame beta chains. Every CDR3 protein is listed once, alongside the most common genes and DNA of its rows. V and J calls and clone size were set by TCRdb, not the authors. Across this sample there are some 11,000 distinct CDR3 sequences, with roughly 50% seen only once. The ten largest clones represent about 15% of the sample.

In light of the paper, this sample's treatment or condition label describes: roughly 11-day PBMC culture with coronavirus spike peptide pools or control peptides (ViraFEST assay). The ViraFEST assay, used in the study, expanded antigen-specific T cells with peptide pools and then identified the expanded clonotypes through TCR sequencing. Positive SARS-CoV-2 PCR tests in the convalescent patients dated from March to December 2020, before Alpha, Beta and Delta variants emerged in the United States. About 2 million PBMCs per well were cultured in IMDM with roughly 4.8% human AB serum and around 10 IU/ml IL-2, plus 10 ug/ml peptide pools. On days 3 and 7, half of the culture medium was replaced with fresh IL-2-containing medium. After 10 days of culture, CD4+ T cells were isolated by negative selection using the EasySep CD4+ T cell isolation kit. Ficoll-Paque Plus gradient centrifugation was used to isolate PBMCs from whole blood, and the isolated PBMCs were then either used fresh or cryopreserved at -140C. Triplicate wells were generally used for each culture condition.

V is clipped by 3 bases and J by 7 bases, and the sequence between their germline boundaries is 18 bases long. Based on the germline V gene, the CDR1 and CDR2 sequences are SGHAT and FQNNGV. The CDR3 has 15 amino acids, counting the end cysteine and phenylalanine. Only the CDR3 portion is preserved as DNA: 45 bases, with reading frame beginning at the first base. Sequencing used CD4+ T cells from blood, cultured in vitro. The receptor was isolated from a human donor who had recovered from COVID-19. This chain joins TRBV11-2 to TRBJ1-2; tentative D gene TRBD1, with 5 bases matching. The CDR3 sequence is CASSLTGTEPTGYTF. The DNA is TGTGCCAGCAGCTTGACGGGGACGGAGCCGACTGGCTACACCTTC. With the portions outside the CDR3 filled from the reference TRBV11-2 and TRBJ1-2 genes, the complete variable region becomes EAGVAQSPRYKIIEKRQSVAFWCNPISGHATLYWYQQILGQGPKLLIQFQNNGVVDDSQLPKDRFSAERLKGVDSTLKIQPAKLEDSAVYLCASSLTGTEPTGYTFGSGTRLTVV.